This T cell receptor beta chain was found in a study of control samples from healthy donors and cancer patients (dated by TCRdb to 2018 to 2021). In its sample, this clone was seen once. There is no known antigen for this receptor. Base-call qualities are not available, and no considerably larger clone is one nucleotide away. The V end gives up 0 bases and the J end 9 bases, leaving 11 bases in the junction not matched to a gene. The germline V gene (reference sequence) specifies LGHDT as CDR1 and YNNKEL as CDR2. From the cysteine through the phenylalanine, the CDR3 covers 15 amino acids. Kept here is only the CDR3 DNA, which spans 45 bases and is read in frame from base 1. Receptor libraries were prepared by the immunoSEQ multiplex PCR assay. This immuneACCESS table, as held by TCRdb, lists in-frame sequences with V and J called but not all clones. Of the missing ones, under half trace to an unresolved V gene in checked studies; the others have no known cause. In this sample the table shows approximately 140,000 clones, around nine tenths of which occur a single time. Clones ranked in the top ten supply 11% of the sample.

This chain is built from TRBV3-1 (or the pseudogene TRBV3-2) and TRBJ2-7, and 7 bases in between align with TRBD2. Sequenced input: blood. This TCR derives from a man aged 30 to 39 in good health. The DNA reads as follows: TGTGCCAGCAGCCAAGATGCTACAGGATGGGGGGGGCAGTACTTC. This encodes CASSQDATGWGGQYF.